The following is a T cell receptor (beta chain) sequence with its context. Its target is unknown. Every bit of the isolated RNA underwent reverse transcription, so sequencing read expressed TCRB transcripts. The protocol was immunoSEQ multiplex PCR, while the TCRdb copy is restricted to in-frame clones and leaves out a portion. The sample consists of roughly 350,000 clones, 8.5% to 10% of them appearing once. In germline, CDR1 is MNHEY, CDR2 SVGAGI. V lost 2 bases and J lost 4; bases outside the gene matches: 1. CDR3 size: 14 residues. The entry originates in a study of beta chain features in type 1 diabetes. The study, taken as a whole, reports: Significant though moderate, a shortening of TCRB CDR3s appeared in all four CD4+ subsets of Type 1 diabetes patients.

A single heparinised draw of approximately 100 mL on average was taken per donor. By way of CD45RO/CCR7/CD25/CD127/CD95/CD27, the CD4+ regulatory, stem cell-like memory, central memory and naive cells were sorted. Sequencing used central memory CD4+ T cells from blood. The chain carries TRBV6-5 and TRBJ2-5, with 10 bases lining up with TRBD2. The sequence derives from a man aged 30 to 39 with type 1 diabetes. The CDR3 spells CASSYGLAVETQYF. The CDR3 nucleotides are TGTGCCAGCAGTTACGGACTAGCGGTAGAGACCCAGTACTTC.